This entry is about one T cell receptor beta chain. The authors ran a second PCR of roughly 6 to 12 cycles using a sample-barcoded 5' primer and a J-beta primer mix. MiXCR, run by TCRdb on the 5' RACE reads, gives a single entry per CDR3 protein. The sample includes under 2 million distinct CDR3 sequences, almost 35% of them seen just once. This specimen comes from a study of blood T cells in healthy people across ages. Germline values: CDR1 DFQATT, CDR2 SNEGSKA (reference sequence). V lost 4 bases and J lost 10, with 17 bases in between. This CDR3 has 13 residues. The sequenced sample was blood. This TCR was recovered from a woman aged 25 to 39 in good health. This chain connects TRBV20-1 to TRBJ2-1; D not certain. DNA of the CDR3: TGCAGTGCTATTATACTCGGTCAGGACGAGCAGTTCTTC. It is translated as CSAIILGQDEQFF.